This TCR beta chain was identified during a study of cytomegalovirus exposure and HLA in healthy donors. This CDR3 region has 16 residues. V was clipped by 4 bases and J by 7 bases; unmatched bases: 15. Germline lookup yields CDR1 SGHNT and CDR2 YYREEE (reference sequence). Primers: 60 Vbeta forward and 13 Jbeta reverse. Using immunoSEQ multiplex PCR, the repertoire was profiled, and TCRdb retains in-frame clones only, with some absent. The sample consists of around 120,000 clones, about two thirds of them appearing once. The receptor's source is a woman aged 40 to 50 in good health and CMV-seropositive. This chain joins TRBV5-4 and TRBJ2-5, with TRBD2 identical over 8 bases. The sequenced material came from PBMCs. DNA for the CDR3: TGTGCCAGCAGCCACCAGGCCCACGGGGGGGAAGTGACCCAGTACTTC. This codes for CASSHQAHGGEVTQYF.